The T cell receptor beta chain under discussion was sequenced for a study of graft-versus-host responses after intestinal transplantation (dated by TCRdb to the early 2020s). Background on the whole study: Multivisceral, liver-intestinal, or isolated intestinal transplants were received by the recipients. All recipients received anti-thymocyte globulin induction followed by maintenance tacrolimus and steroids for roughly 3 years. Bulk TCR-beta CDR3 sequencing was used to track graft-versus-host and host-versus-graft alloreactive T cell clones in the graft, circulation and bone marrow after intestinal transplantation. To identify alloreactive clones, pre-transplant mixed lymphocyte reaction products were sequenced and compared with unstimulated pre-transplant donor and recipient T cells. A cohort of under 30 intestinal transplant recipients, including one retransplant, was enrolled, and 3 patients lacking pretransplant specimens were excluded. Donor T cell macrochimerism was defined as a peak of at least 4% donor T cells among recipient peripheral blood mononuclear cells. Samples from a few later patients were sequenced in-house on an Illumina MiSeq with MiXCR processing rather than by the commercial service.

Taken with the paper, the label for time point translates to: cells obtained before transplantation from donor or recipient. CD3+CD4+ and CD3+CD8+ populations were FACS-sorted from unstimulated pre-transplant donor and recipient cells taken from spleen or lymph nodes. Libraries were constructed by the immunoSEQ multiplex PCR assay. For most patients, genomic DNA was isolated with the Qiagen DNeasy Blood and Tissue Kit and sent frozen to Adaptive Biotechnologies for TCR sequencing. Adaptive Biotechnologies carried out high-throughput TCR-beta CDR3 sequencing of genomic DNA for most patients. For the original study's pipeline: Adaptive's ImmunoSEQ software was the source of the TCR sequencing data for 15 to 20 patients, while a few other patients were processed with MiXCR and VDJtools. To correct CD4 versus CD8 sorting errors, sequences present in both subsets at a frequency ratio below 5:1 were removed. CDR3 nucleotide sequences shared between donor and recipient were removed because the origin of such sequences could not be assigned. To be classed as alloreactive, a clone needed at least 2-fold expansion over unstimulated cells and a minimum CFSE-low frequency of 0.002% (template counts) or 0.001% (read counts). A clone was considered mappable if detected in the sequenced pre-transplant spleen, lymph node, or MLR CFSE-low populations of the donor or recipient. The cumulative frequency of alloreactive clones was calculated as a percentage of all sequences, weighted by copy number. Sourced from immuneACCESS, this table was stored by TCRdb with only in-frame sequences that have V and J called. A share of the clones is absent; for the studies checked, an unresolved V gene accounts for under half, and the remainder has no known explanation. The DNA gave D and trimming, while V, J and clone size come from that table. The sample table shows some 120,000 clones, and approximately 93% are seen once. Roughly 1.2% of the sample goes to the ten largest clones.

Comment on this clone: The target of this receptor is not known. Base qualities were left out, and no much larger clone turns up one base away.

The CDR3 numbers 15 residues from cysteine through phenylalanine. The entry retains the CDR3 DNA only, 45 bases that are in frame from base 1. The V and J ends are trimmed by 1 base and 2 bases, leaving 9 bases between them. The CDR1 and CDR2 encoded by the germline V gene are SGHAT and FQNNGV. What the research found in general, with its limitations: Conclusions were limited by the relatively low number and heterogeneity of intestinal transplant patients. GvH clones were detected in recipient bone marrow, and some of these GvH clones were observed earlier in ileal mucosa or blood, consistent with an intestinal mucosal origin. Peak levels of circulating GvH clones were associated with declines in HvG clones early after transplant. Patients with donor T cell macrochimerism had high GvH to HvG T cell clonal ratios in their allografts.

The sequence was obtained from a human donor who was the organ donor for an intestinal transplant. The V gene is TRBV11-2 and the J gene is TRBJ2-4; tentative D gene TRBD2, with 6 bases matching. The sample here was unstimulated CD8+ T cells sorted from spleen or lymph node cells, taken before transplant. This receptor carries the CDR3 CASSLVRGPKNIQYF. The nucleotide sequence reads TGTGCCAGCAGCTTAGTGCGGGGCCCCAAAAACATTCAGTACTTC.